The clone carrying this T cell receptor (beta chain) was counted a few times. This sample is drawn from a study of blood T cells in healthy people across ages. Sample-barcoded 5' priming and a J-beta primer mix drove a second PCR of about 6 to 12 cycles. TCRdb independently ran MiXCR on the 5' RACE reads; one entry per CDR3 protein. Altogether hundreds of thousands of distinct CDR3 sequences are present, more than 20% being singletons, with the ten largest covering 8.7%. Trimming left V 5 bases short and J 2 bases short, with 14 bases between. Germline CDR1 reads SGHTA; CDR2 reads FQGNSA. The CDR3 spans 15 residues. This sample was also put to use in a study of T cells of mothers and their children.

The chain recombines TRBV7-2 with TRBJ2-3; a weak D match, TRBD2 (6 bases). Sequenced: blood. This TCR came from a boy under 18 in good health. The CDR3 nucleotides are TGTGCCAGCAGCCCCCAAACTAGCCTCACAGATACGCAGTATTTT. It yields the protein CASSPQTSLTDTQYF.